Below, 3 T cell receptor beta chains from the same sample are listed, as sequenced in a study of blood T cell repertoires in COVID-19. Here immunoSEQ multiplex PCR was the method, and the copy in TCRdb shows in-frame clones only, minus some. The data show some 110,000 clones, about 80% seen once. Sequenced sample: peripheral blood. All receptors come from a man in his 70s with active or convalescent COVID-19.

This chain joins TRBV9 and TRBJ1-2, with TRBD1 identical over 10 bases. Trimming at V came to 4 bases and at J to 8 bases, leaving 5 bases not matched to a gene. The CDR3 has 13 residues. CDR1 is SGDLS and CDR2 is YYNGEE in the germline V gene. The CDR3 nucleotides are TGTGCCAGCAGCCCTGGACAGGGGGGCGGCTACACCTTC. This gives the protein CASSPGQGGGYTF.

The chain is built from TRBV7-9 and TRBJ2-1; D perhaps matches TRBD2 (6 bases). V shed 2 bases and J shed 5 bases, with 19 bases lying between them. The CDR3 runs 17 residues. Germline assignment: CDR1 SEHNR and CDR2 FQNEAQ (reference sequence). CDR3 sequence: CASSLRTGTGHDNEQFF. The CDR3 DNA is TGTGCCAGCAGCTTACGGACCGGGACTGGACATGACAATGAGCAGTTCTTC.

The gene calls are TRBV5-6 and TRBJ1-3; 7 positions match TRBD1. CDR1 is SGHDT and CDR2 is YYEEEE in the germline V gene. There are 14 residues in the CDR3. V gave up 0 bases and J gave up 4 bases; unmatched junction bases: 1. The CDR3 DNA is TGTGCCAGCAGCTTGGGGACAGGCGGAAACACCATATATTTT. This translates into CASSLGTGGNTIYF.